This T cell receptor beta chain was captured in a study of post-analysis software for immune sequencing data. Study background: Relapsing-remitting, secondary progressive and progressive-relapsing multiple sclerosis were all included among the disease courses. Findings and limits, study-wide: Strong co-clustering by F measure was evident for samples that had been prepared in the same batch. There was significantly lower normalized Chao1 diversity in multiple sclerosis patients than in controls. Included in a set of about five TRBV segments more frequent in patients than controls were TRBV5-6, TRBV5-1 and TRBV20-1.

The germline V gene encodes CDR1 SNHLY and CDR2 FYNNEI. J lost 5 bases, V lost 6 bases, and 3 bases had no gene match. The CDR3 covers 13 residues. Every TCR beta cDNA library bore unique molecular identifiers. T cells numbering about 0.9 to 10 million yielded cDNA molecules that totaled approximately 500,000. One entry per CDR3 protein results from TCRdb running MiXCR on the PCR reads. Of some 890,000 distinct CDR3 sequences in the sample, under 70% were seen once. Turning to this clonotype: Its antigen is unidentified.

This receptor was obtained from a girl aged 5 to 17 with multiple sclerosis. The specimen sequenced was blood. The chain links TRBV2 to TRBJ2-3; TRBD1 matches at 9 bases. The CDR3 region is CASRDRGGDTQYF. The CDR3 bases are TGTGCCAGCAGGGACAGGGGTGGAGATACGCAGTATTTT.